Described below is a single T cell receptor (beta chain) sequence and its context. TCRdb re-derived calls from the RT-PCR reads in MiXCR, one entry per CDR3 protein. The sample has more than 150,000 distinct CDR3 sequences, approximately 25% seen once; the top ten hold 25% to 30%. The data belong to a study of patients and donors after allogeneic stem cell transplantation. Trimming shortened V by 4 bases and J by 4 bases, and 5 bases separated the two germline ends. This CDR3 contains 11 residues. Germline lookup yields CDR1 SQVTM and CDR2 ANQGSEA. This clonotype was sampled from a human donor who was either an allogeneic HSCT recipient or a stem cell or donor lymphocyte infusion donor (not recorded which). It is not recorded whose cells these are; they may come from a transplant donor. The chain is built from TRBV29-1 and TRBJ1-5; a possible D gene is TRBD1 (5 bases). The sample taken for sequencing was blood, either unsorted or a sorted T cell fraction (not recorded which). The chain's CDR3 is CSVGGNQPQHF. The DNA of the CDR3 is TGCAGCGTTGGGGGGAATCAGCCCCAGCATTTT.